Shown below are 9 T cell receptor beta chains from a single sample sequenced in a study of cytomegalovirus exposure and HLA in healthy donors. The PCR contained 60 Vbeta and 13 Jbeta primers. TCRdb's copy holds only in-frame clones and misses some; the assay was immunoSEQ multiplex PCR. Among 150,000 or so clones, roughly 77% were seen once, and the ten largest hold about 11%. The sequenced sample consisted of PBMCs. The receptor set was obtained from a young man in good health and CMV-seropositive.

This chain links TRBV10-1 with TRBJ2-7, with TRBD1 matching over 11 bases. The CDR3 runs to 13 residues. The germline gives CDR1 WNHNN, CDR2 SYGVQD (reference sequence). V trimming: 6 bases; J trimming: 7 bases; junction bases outside the gene matches: 5. The CDR3 sequence: CASSEGQGAEQYF. The CDR3 bases are TGCGCCAGCAGCGAAGGACAGGGGGCAGAGCAGTACTTC.

The V call is TRBV28, the J call TRBJ1-2; D possibly corresponds to TRBD1 (5 bases). V lost 11 bases and J 7 bases, leaving 20 bases between the germline ends. This CDR3 has 13 amino acids. CDR1 is MDHEN and CDR2 is SYDVKM in the germline V gene. The CDR3 DNA reads TGTGCCTGCCGGAGGGGCGGAATTTCTGGCTACACCTTC. This translates into CACRRGGISGYTF.

This chain connects TRBV4-1 to TRBJ2-7; 14 bases are a match to TRBD2. This CDR3 has 15 amino acids. Trimming cost V 4 bases and J 5 bases; bases outside gene matches: 4. CDR1 is MGHRA and CDR2 is YSYEKL in the germline V gene. The CDR3, as DNA: TGCGCCAGCAGCCTCCGACTAGCGGGAGGGCACGAGCAGTACTTC. Encoded protein: CASSLRLAGGHEQYF.

As to this clone: Other DNA sequences in the same sample also yield this CDR3. This sequence joins TRBV30 and TRBJ2-1; TRBD2 matches 7 bases. J was trimmed by 10 bases and V by 0 bases; bases with no gene match: 6. CDR1 and CDR2 from the germline V gene are GTSNPN and SVGIG (reference sequence). This CDR3 spans 13 amino acids. The CDR3 loop is CAWSVDGDYEQFF. CDR3 in DNA: TGTGCCTGGAGTGTAGACGGGGACTACGAGCAGTTCTTC. The full variable domain, with the rest looked up from reference TRBV30 and TRBJ2-1, is SQTIHQWPATLVQPVGSPLSLECTVEGTSNPNLYWYRQAAGRGLQLLFYSVGIGQISSEVPQNLSASRPQDRQFILSSKKLLLSDSGFYLCAWSVDGDYEQFFGPGTRLTVL.

CDR3 sequence (DNA): TGTGCCTGGAGTGGGACAGGTCAAAACACTGAAGCTTTCTTT. This gives the protein CAWSGTGQNTEAFF. The chain carries TRBV30 and TRBJ1-1; 7 positions agree with TRBD1. Trimming cost V 1 base and J 2 bases; bases outside gene matches: 4. This CDR3 comprises 14 residues. Germline V gene sequence: CDR1 GTSNPN, CDR2 SVGIG (reference sequence).

This clone has only a few counts. DNA for the CDR3: TGTGCCAGCTCACGGACAGGGGCAGGGGAGACCCAGTACTTC. Translated: CASSRTGAGETQYF. The V and J genes are TRBV18 and TRBJ2-5; 9 bases agree with TRBD1. J was trimmed by 5 bases and V by 4 bases; bases with no gene match: 5. The germline V gene has CDR1 KGHSH and CDR2 LQKENI. The CDR3 is 14 residues long.

The chain couples TRBV30 to TRBJ2-1, with a weak D call TRBD2 (6 bases). V was cut by 0 bases and J by 8 bases, with 11 bases left in between. This CDR3 region has 13 residues. Germline CDR1 reads GTSNPN; CDR2 reads SVGIG (reference sequence). The CDR3 here is CAWSVILADEQFF. The CDR3 DNA reads as TGTGCCTGGAGTGTAATCTTAGCGGATGAGCAGTTCTTC.

A few counts support this clone. The genes are TRBV5-4 and TRBJ2-7; 7 nucleotides match TRBD2. CDR1 and CDR2 (germline): SGHNT, YYREEE (reference sequence). The J segment lost 5 bases and the V segment lost 0 bases, leaving 2 bases of the junction unmatched. The CDR3 consists of 13 residues. The CDR3 DNA follows: TGTGCCAGCAGCTTGGGGCTAGCGGACGAGCAGTACTTC. It yields the protein CASSLGLADEQYF.

The J gene is TRBJ2-7, the V gene TRBV2, with 7 bases fitting TRBD1. This CDR3 region has 14 residues. Germline lookup yields CDR1 SNHLY and CDR2 FYNNEI. With 5 bases clipped from V and 0 bases from J, the junction kept 4 bases outside the gene matches. The CDR3 here is CASSLRGFSYEQYF. The CDR3 DNA sequence: TGTGCCAGCAGTCTCAGGGGGTTCTCCTACGAGCAGTACTTC.